Presented here are 29 T cell receptor beta chains from one specimen sequenced in a study of blood T cell repertoires in COVID-19. Produced via immunoSEQ multiplex PCR; TCRdb's table is partial and in-frame only. The sample carries around 280,000 clones, about 88% recorded once. The sequenced material came from peripheral blood. These receptor sequences come from a man between 70 and 80 years old with acute or convalescent COVID-19.

The genes are TRBV6-2 or TRBV6-3 and TRBJ2-7; 8 positions match TRBD2. Trimming removed 6 bases from V and 6 bases from J; junction bases left unmatched: 7. The CDR3 runs 13 residues. Germline CDR1 MNHEY, CDR2 SVGEGT. This chain's CDR3 is CASSRAGALEQYF. CDR3 DNA: TGTGCCAGCAGCCGAGCGGGAGCCCTCGAGCAGTACTTC.

The chain is built from TRBV4-2 and TRBJ2-5, with 8 positions matching TRBD2. Germline CDR1 LGHNA, CDR2 YNFKEQ. This CDR3 has 16 amino acids. Losses at the gene ends were 0 bases for V and 5 bases for J; bases not matched to a gene: 8. DNA of the CDR3: TGTGCCAGCAGCCAAGATCATGGGGCTAGCGGGGAGACCCAGTACTTC. Its translation is CASSQDHGASGETQYF.

This chain uses TRBV29-1 with TRBJ2-1, with TRBD2 matching 14 bases. Germline-derived CDR1 and CDR2 are SQVTM and ANQGSEA. CDR3 length: 14 residues. J lost 8 bases, V lost 6 bases, and 6 bases had no gene match. CDR3 sequence reads: CSVETSGGVDEQFF. The CDR3 DNA reads TGCAGCGTCGAGACTAGCGGGGGGGTCGATGAGCAGTTCTTC.

This chain joins TRBV11-2 and TRBJ2-3; D is possibly TRBD2 (6 bases). The V gene lost 0 bases and the J gene lost 4 bases, with 14 bases spanning the gap. The length of the CDR3 is 16 residues. Germline CDR1 reads SGHAT; CDR2 reads FQNNGV. As DNA, the CDR3 is TGTGCCAGCAGCTTAGAGTTCGGTCCGGGGGCAGATACGCAGTATTTT. Its protein product is CASSLEFGPGADTQYF. The full variable domain, rest sourced from reference TRBV11-2 and TRBJ2-3, is EAGVAQSPRYKIIEKRQSVAFWCNPISGHATLYWYQQILGQGPKLLIQFQNNGVVDDSQLPKDRFSAERLKGVDSTLKIQPAKLEDSAVYLCASSLEFGPGADTQYFGPGTRLTVL.

V and J are TRBV10-2 and TRBJ2-1; a weak D match, TRBD2 (5 bases). The CDR3 sequence is 17 residues long. V shed 6 bases and J shed 2 bases, with 20 bases lying between them. Germline V gene data show CDR1 as WSHSY and CDR2 as SAAADI. The CDR3 here is CASRPDFSSGPYNEQFF. The CDR3 DNA follows: TGCGCCAGCAGACCCGACTTTTCCAGCGGACCCTACAATGAGCAGTTCTTC.

The CDR3 sequence: CASSVDHNSYEQYF. DNA of the CDR3: TGTGCCAGCAGCGTAGACCACAACTCCTACGAGCAGTACTTC. V is TRBV9 and J is TRBJ2-7, with no clear D. The CDR3 has 14 residues. Trimming took 0 bases from V and 0 from J, leaving 7 bases between them. Germline lookup yields CDR1 SGDLS and CDR2 YYNGEE.

The rearrangement links TRBV9 to TRBJ2-4, with 8 bases that match TRBD1. The CDR3 sequence is 14 residues long. The V gene end was trimmed by 6 bases and the J gene end by 1 base; junction bases not matched to a gene: 3. CDR1 and CDR2 (germline): SGDLS, YYNGEE. CDR3 DNA: TGTGCCAGCAACAGGGGGTTCGCCAAAAACATTCAGTACTTC. Translating gives CASNRGFAKNIQYF.

The rearrangement joins TRBV2 to TRBJ1-5; possibly TRBD1 for D (6 bases). The CDR3 totals 13 residues. Trimming cost V 3 bases and J 7 bases, with 10 bases left between them. Germline CDR1 SNHLY, CDR2 FYNNEI. The CDR3 coding sequence is TGTGCCAGCAGTGATGAGGGGGAACAGCCCCAGCATTTT. Protein product: CASSDEGEQPQHF.

This chain joins TRBV28 and TRBJ1-2; 8 bases are shared with TRBD1. Looked up from germline, CDR1 is MDHEN and CDR2 is SYDVKM. The junction had 11 bases not matched to a gene; V was cut back by 4 bases and J by 4 bases. The CDR3 length is 16 residues. CDR3 amino acids: CASSSVTTGGSYGYTF. CDR3 in DNA: TGTGCCAGCAGTTCCGTTACCACAGGGGGGTCCTATGGCTACACCTTC.

CDR3 loop: CASSQAIVGRTGGNEKLFF. Written as DNA, the CDR3 is TGCGCCAGCAGCCAGGCAATTGTTGGACGGACAGGGGGCAATGAAAAACTGTTTTTT. The chain links TRBV4-3 to TRBJ1-4, with 11 bases aligning to TRBD1. Trimming at V came to 3 bases and at J to 5 bases, leaving 14 bases not matched to a gene. CDR3 size: 19 residues. The germline gives CDR1 LGHNA, CDR2 YSLEER.

This sequence joins TRBV11-2 and TRBJ1-5; tentatively, D is TRBD1 (6 bases). The germline CDR1 and CDR2 sequences are SGHAT and FQNNGV. The CDR3 sequence is 15 residues long. V lost 1 base, J lost 4 bases, and 11 bases lay in between. CDR3 residues: CASSLGGRGNQPQHF. The CDR3 nucleotides read TGTGCCAGCAGCTTAGGGGGCAGGGGAAATCAGCCCCAGCATTTT.

The gene calls are TRBV5-3 and TRBJ2-7, with D unclear. TRBV5-3 is an ORF, with its function uncertain. Trimming cost V 1 base and J 3 bases, with 8 bases left between them. The CDR3 is made up of 13 amino acids. Written as DNA, the CDR3 is TGTGCCAGAAGCTTGTGGCGGTTCTACGAGCAGTACTTC. Protein: CARSLWRFYEQYF.

V is TRBV10-3 and J is TRBJ2-3, with D unclear. V lost 0 bases and J lost 2, with 9 bases in between. The CDR3 loop spans 15 amino acids. The germline V gene encodes CDR1 ENHRY and CDR2 SYGVKD. The CDR3 loop reads CAISESNLVTDTQYF. CDR3 nucleotides: TGTGCCATCAGTGAGTCAAATCTTGTCACAGATACGCAGTATTTT.

V is TRBV5-1 and J is TRBJ2-5; 9 nucleotides line up with TRBD2. This CDR3 spans 17 amino acids. The germline V gene has CDR1 SGHRS and CDR2 YFSETQ. V lost 0 bases to trimming and J lost 1 base; unmatched junction nucleotides: 7. The CDR3 reads CASSLAGIAGAQETQYF. CDR3 nucleotides: TGCGCCAGCAGCTTGGCAGGGATAGCGGGAGCCCAAGAGACCCAGTACTTC.

The chain recombines TRBV2 with TRBJ1-2; 9 bases line up with TRBD1. From germline, CDR1 is SNHLY and CDR2 FYNNEI. CDR3 length equals 14 residues. The trim removed 8 bases at V and 6 bases at J, leaving 10 bases unmatched. The DNA for the CDR3 is TGTGCCAGCTCCCAACAGGGGGCCTTGAATGGCTACACCTTC. Amino acids: CASSQQGALNGYTF.

The V gene is TRBV6-5, the J gene TRBJ2-7; 7 bases match TRBD2. Trimming at V came to 2 bases and at J to 2 bases, leaving 6 bases not matched to a gene. CDR1 is MNHEY and CDR2 is SVGAGI in the germline V gene. The CDR3 has 15 residues. The CDR3 loop reads CASSYDRGGPYEQYF. CDR3 in DNA: TGTGCCAGCAGTTACGATCGGGGAGGGCCCTACGAGCAGTACTTC.

The CDR3 here is CASSLTFREKETQYF. Written as DNA, the CDR3 is TGTGCCAGCAGCTTAACGTTTCGGGAAAAAGAGACCCAGTACTTC. This sequence joins TRBV7-3 and TRBJ2-5; the D gene is possibly TRBD2 (5 bases). The CDR3 is made up of 15 amino acids. Trimming took 0 bases from V and 3 from J, leaving 11 bases between them. Germline values: CDR1 SGHTA, CDR2 FQGTGA.

This clone was detected once. The V gene is TRBV19, the J gene TRBJ1-5, with D possibly being TRBD1 (5 bases). This CDR3 spans 15 amino acids. V lost 3 bases to trimming and J lost 5 bases, with 14 bases between them. Per the germline V gene, CDR1 is LNHDA and CDR2 is SQIVND (reference sequence). Here the CDR3 DNA reads TGTGCCAGTAGTATCCAGGGCCTTACTGATCAGCCCCAGCATTTT. It codes for CASSIQGLTDQPQHF.

Only a few counts were recorded for this clone. The rearrangement joins TRBV30 to TRBJ2-3; D is possibly TRBD1 (6 bases). The V end was cut by 1 base, the J end by 3 bases, with 11 bases between. The CDR3 length is 14 residues. Germline-derived CDR1 and CDR2 are GTSNPN and SVGIG (reference sequence). The CDR3 loop reads CAWSEGVGTDTQYF. Here the CDR3 DNA reads TGTGCCTGGAGTGAGGGGGTTGGGACAGATACGCAGTATTTT.

This clone occurred once. V is TRBV3-1 (or the pseudogene TRBV3-2) and J is TRBJ1-2; a weak D match, TRBD1 (6 bases). With 4 bases removed from V and 7 bases from J, the gap between germline ends came to 13 bases. Looked up from germline, CDR1 is LGHDT and CDR2 is YNNKEL (reference sequence). This CDR3 is built from 13 residues. CDR3 sequence reads: CASSPRGSGGYTF. The CDR3 bases are TGTGCCAGCAGCCCCAGGGGCAGTGGTGGCTACACCTTC.

The chain has TRBV30 and TRBJ1-2; possibly TRBD1 for D (6 bases). The germline V and J ends were trimmed by 4 bases and 5 bases, with 14 bases remaining between them. The CDR3 contains 13 residues. In germline, CDR1 is GTSNPN, CDR2 SVGIG (reference sequence). The CDR3 here is CAWNRQGWYGYTF. CDR3 DNA: TGTGCCTGGAATCGGCAGGGGTGGTATGGCTACACCTTC. Filled out from reference TRBV30 and TRBJ1-2, the complete variable domain reads SQTIHQWPATLVQPVGSPLSLECTVEGTSNPNLYWYRQAAGRGLQLLFYSVGIGQISSEVPQNLSASRPQDRQFILSSKKLLLSDSGFYLCAWNRQGWYGYTFGSGTRLTVV.

The V gene is TRBV11-2, the J gene TRBJ2-7; D is possibly TRBD1 (5 bases). The CDR3 has 13 residues. Germline V gene lookup returns CDR1 SGHAT and CDR2 FQNNGV. With 2 bases removed from V and 2 bases from J, the gap between germline ends came to 7 bases. Here the CDR3 reads CASSLTGPYEQYF. In DNA, the CDR3 is TGTGCCAGCAGCTTAACAGGCCCCTACGAGCAGTACTTC.

The chain uses TRBV5-8 and TRBJ1-2; TRBD1 agrees at 11 bases. The CDR3 has 16 amino acids. After removal of 4 bases from V and 4 bases from J, the junction contained 9 bases not matched to a gene. Germline V CDR1 and CDR2: SGHTS, YDEGEE. The CDR3 DNA reads as TGTGCCAGCAGCCCTTGGACAGGGGGCGCGGGCTATGGCTACACCTTC. This translates into CASSPWTGGAGYGYTF.

The chain combines TRBV18 with TRBJ2-7, with 8 bases that match TRBD1. V lost 4 bases and J lost 4; bases outside the gene matches: 6. Germline V CDR1 and CDR2: KGHSH, LQKENI. The CDR3 totals 14 residues. CDR3 DNA sequence: TGTGCCAGCTCACGGGGACAGGCCCTATACGAGCAGTACTTC. Its protein product is CASSRGQALYEQYF.

The chain uses TRBV9 and TRBJ2-3; maybe TRBD2 (6 bases). This CDR3 has 14 amino acids. Germline loops: CDR1 SGDLS, CDR2 YYNGEE. The ends were cut back, 6 bases at V and 0 bases at J, with 11 bases in the middle. The CDR3 region is CASKGLSSTDTQYF. For the CDR3, the DNA is TGTGCCAGCAAGGGACTTTCTAGCACAGATACGCAGTATTTT.

The gene calls are TRBV10-3 and TRBJ2-7; 9 nucleotides agree with TRBD1. Germline CDR1 and CDR2: ENHRY and SYGVKD. CDR3 length equals 13 residues. V lost 8 bases, J lost 3 bases, and 5 bases stayed unmatched. The CDR3 nucleotides are TGTGCCATCTCGACAGGGGGGGGCTACGAGCAGTACTTC. It codes for CAISTGGGYEQYF.

This chain joins TRBV4-2 and TRBJ1-2; 8 bases align to TRBD1. The CDR3 runs to 15 residues. CDR1 LGHNA and CDR2 YNFKEQ come from the germline V gene. The V and J ends lost 0 bases and 3 bases, in that order; junction bases with no gene match: 3. In nucleotides, the CDR3 is TGTGCCAGCAGCCAAGAGAACAGGGGGTACTATGGCTACACCTTC. The encoded protein is CASSQENRGYYGYTF.

This rearrangement joins TRBV6-2 or TRBV6-3 to TRBJ2-2, with 8 positions matching TRBD2. The CDR3 loop spans 17 amino acids. Germline V lookup: CDR1 MNHEY, CDR2 SVGEGT. The trim removed 5 bases at V and 6 bases at J, leaving 14 bases unmatched. The CDR3 nucleotides read TGTGCCAGCAGTCCCCTTCCCGGGGAGCGGGGGCCCGGGGAGCTGTTTTTT. Translated, it gives CASSPLPGERGPGELFF.

The genes are TRBV10-3 and TRBJ1-5; 8 bases match TRBD1. V was pared by 6 bases and J by 5 bases, with 6 bases of the junction left unmatched. CDR3 size: 14 residues. Germline V CDR1 and CDR2: ENHRY, SYGVKD. CDR3 sequence reads: CAISQDRDYQPQHF. The CDR3 region has the DNA TGTGCCATCAGCCAGGACAGGGATTATCAGCCCCAGCATTTT.